The 27 T cell receptor beta chains in this list originate from one sample, sequenced in a study of cytomegalovirus exposure and HLA in healthy donors. 60 Vbeta and 13 Jbeta primers were used in PCR. Only in-frame clones appear in the TCRdb table, and some are missing; sequencing was by immunoSEQ multiplex PCR. The data hold about 200,000 clones, with around 79% observed a single time. Sequences were obtained from PBMCs. These TCRs come from a male donor in good health and CMV-seropositive.

V is TRBV11-2 and J is TRBJ2-3, with 9 nucleotides matching TRBD2. V trimming: 3 bases; J trimming: 5 bases; junction bases outside the gene matches: 12. CDR1 SGHAT and CDR2 FQNNGV come from the germline V gene. CDR3 length: 17 amino acids. CDR3 sequence: CASSFPYSGSGVDTQYF. In DNA form, the CDR3 reads TGTGCCAGCAGCTTCCCTTATAGCGGGAGTGGGGTAGATACGCAGTATTTT.

This clone came up a few times. This chain connects TRBV7-9 to TRBJ1-5, with D tentatively TRBD1 (5 bases). The CDR3 runs to 14 residues. Trimming shortened V by 5 bases and J by 2 bases, and 10 bases separated the two germline ends. CDR1 is SEHNR and CDR2 is FQNEAQ in the germline V gene (reference sequence). The CDR3 loop reads CASSRGSGNQPQHF. The CDR3 region has the DNA TGTGCCAGCAGCAGGGGTTCGGGCAATCAGCCCCAGCATTTT.

This clone was picked up one time. The genes are TRBV10-3 and TRBJ1-3; 7 bases fit TRBD1. Trimming at V came to 8 bases and at J to 1 base, leaving 11 bases not matched to a gene. CDR3 length: 16 amino acids. Germline CDR1 ENHRY, CDR2 SYGVKD. The CDR3 nucleotides are TGTGCCATCTCGGCGTCGGACAGGACTTCTGGAAACACCATATATTTT. This gives the protein CAISASDRTSGNTIYF.

The chain combines TRBV7-8 with TRBJ2-6; D is uncertain. The germline gives CDR1 SGHVS, CDR2 FQNEAQ. This CDR3 spans 18 amino acids. Trimming left V 1 base short and J 0 bases short, with 13 bases between. The CDR3 reads CASSLVVLYFSGANVLTF. Here the CDR3 DNA reads TGTGCCAGCAGCTTAGTAGTTTTATACTTCTCTGGGGCCAACGTCCTGACTTTC.

The chain's CDR3 is CASSFFGQETQYF. The DNA for the CDR3 is TGTGCCAGCAGCTTTTTCGGCCAAGAGACCCAGTACTTC. The chain uses TRBV7-9 and TRBJ2-5; D uncertain. Trimming removed 3 bases from V and 1 base from J, with 6 bases in between. This CDR3 comprises 13 residues. In germline, CDR1 is SEHNR, CDR2 FQNEAQ (reference sequence).

The chain carries TRBV2 and TRBJ2-1, with 9 bases identical to TRBD2. V gave up 6 bases and J gave up 2 bases; unmatched junction bases: 5. CDR3 length equals 15 residues. CDR1 and CDR2 from the germline V gene are SNHLY and FYNNEI. CDR3 sequence: CASRASGMTYNEQFF. In DNA, the CDR3 is TGTGCCAGCAGAGCTAGCGGGATGACCTACAATGAGCAGTTCTTC. Full variable domain (missing parts from reference TRBV2 and TRBJ2-1): EPEVTQTPSHQVTQMGQEVILRCVPISNHLYFYWYRQILGQKVEFLVSFYNNEISEKSEIFDDQFSVERPDGSNFTLKIRSTKLEDSAMYFCASRASGMTYNEQFFGPGTRLTVL.

The V call is TRBV25-1, the J call TRBJ2-7, with 10 bases aligning to TRBD1. The junction had 12 bases not matched to a gene; V was cut back by 4 bases and J by 3 bases. This CDR3 comprises 17 residues. CDR1 MGHDK and CDR2 SYGVNS come from the germline V gene. The CDR3 DNA follows: TGTGCCAGCAGTGGGGACAGGGGTGGGGGCTTCAACTACGAGCAGTACTTC. It specifies CASSGDRGGGFNYEQYF.

This chain joins TRBV7-9 and TRBJ2-7; D perhaps matches TRBD1 (5 bases). Germline values: CDR1 SEHNR, CDR2 FQNEAQ (reference sequence). The CDR3 is 16 amino acids. Deletions cut 3 bases from V and 3 bases from J, with 18 bases between. CDR3: CASSLGDRNSYYEQYF. In DNA, the CDR3 is TGTGCCAGCAGCTTGGGTGACAGAAATTCTTACTACGAGCAGTACTTC.

For the CDR3, the DNA is TGTGCCAGCAGCCAATCGGGGGGCGCGAGCACCTTC. This codes for CASSQSGGASTF. J is TRBJ1-2 and V is TRBV7-3, with a possible D match to TRBD1 (6 bases). Trimming left V 5 bases short and J 13 bases short, with 17 bases between. CDR1 is SGHTA and CDR2 is FQGTGA in the germline V gene. The CDR3 runs to 12 residues.

The sample holds one count of this clone. CDR3 region: CASELAGSEQYF. CDR3 sequence (DNA): TGTGCCAGCGAGTTGGCGGGATCCGAGCAGTACTTC. The chain is built from TRBV2 and TRBJ2-7; D possibly corresponds to TRBD2 (6 bases). Trimming took 8 bases from V and 6 from J, leaving 14 bases between them. CDR1 and CDR2 from the germline V gene are SNHLY and FYNNEI. This CDR3 is built from 12 residues.

This clone occurred a few times. The chain uses TRBV27 and TRBJ1-2; a possible D gene is TRBD1 (5 bases). The CDR3 is 14 amino acids. V was clipped by 5 bases and J by 6 bases, with 16 bases between them. Germline V CDR1 and CDR2: MNHEY, SMNVEV (reference sequence). The CDR3 sequence is CASSGSHGGDGYTF. The CDR3, as DNA: TGTGCCAGCAGTGGGTCACACGGGGGGGATGGCTACACCTTC.

The chain joins TRBV27 to TRBJ2-5, with 8 bases fitting TRBD2. Near its end, the DNA agrees better with TRBJ2-7, so the J call may be wrong. This CDR3 comprises 14 residues. Germline lookup yields CDR1 MNHEY and CDR2 SMNVEV (reference sequence). CDR3 nucleotides: TGTGCCAGCAGGTTAACCGGGAGGGGCTACGAGCAGTACTTC. It translates to CASRLTGRGYEQYF.

This chain joins TRBV18 and TRBJ1-4; 7 nucleotides line up with TRBD1. Germline V gives CDR1 KGHSH, CDR2 LQKENI. The CDR3 is made up of 16 amino acids. Trimming at V came to 5 bases and at J to 4 bases, leaving 10 bases not matched to a gene. CDR3 region: CASSSIPGQSNEKLFF. The CDR3 coding sequence is TGTGCCAGCTCATCCATCCCGGGACAGAGTAATGAAAAACTGTTTTTT.

The rearrangement uses TRBV15 and TRBJ1-1; weak D call: TRBD1 (6 bases). Germline-derived CDR1 and CDR2 are LNHNV and YYDKDF (reference sequence). The V end was cut by 8 bases, the J end by 1 base, with 8 bases between. CDR3 size: 12 residues. CDR3 nucleotide sequence: TGTGCCACCTGGGACACGAACACTGAAGCTTTCTTT. Translation: CATWDTNTEAFF.

V and J are TRBV21-1 and TRBJ1-1. TRBV21-1 has pseudogene status. The CDR3 covers 16 residues. The CDR3 loop is CASSQGGGGMNTEAFF. The CDR3 bases are TGTGCCAGCAGCCAGGGAGGGGGAGGGATGAACACTGAAGCTTTCTTT.

The CDR3 sequence is CASSLDSSNQPQHF. In nucleotides, the CDR3 is TGCGCCAGCAGCCTGGACAGCTCTAATCAGCCCCAGCATTTT. The V and J genes are TRBV4-3 and TRBJ1-5, with D possibly TRBD1 on 6 matching bases. Germline lookup yields CDR1 LGHNA and CDR2 YSLEER. V dropped 4 bases and J dropped 4 bases, with 11 bases sitting between them. The CDR3 length is 14 residues.

The chain links TRBV6-6 to TRBJ1-1, with 10 bases identical to TRBD1. V gave up 8 bases and J gave up 6 bases; unmatched junction bases: 15. This CDR3 comprises 16 residues. From germline, CDR1 is MNHNY and CDR2 SVGAGI (reference sequence). CDR3 region: CASAGTGAIRGAEAFF. Here the CDR3 DNA reads TGTGCCAGCGCCGGGACAGGGGCGATCAGGGGTGCTGAAGCTTTCTTT.

The chain couples TRBV19 to TRBJ1-4; 7 bases agree with TRBD1. The CDR3 has 15 residues. V lost 5 bases to trimming and J lost 5 bases; unmatched junction nucleotides: 8. Germline CDR1 is LNHDA and CDR2 is SQIVND (reference sequence). The CDR3 loop reads CASSARQGQNEKLFF. The CDR3 DNA follows: TGTGCCAGTAGTGCCCGACAGGGCCAAAATGAAAAACTGTTTTTT.

The chain links TRBV4-2 to TRBJ2-5; 13 bases are a match to TRBD2. The CDR3 has 16 residues. Germline V gives CDR1 LGHNA, CDR2 YNFKEQ. The V segment lost 4 bases and the J segment 2 bases; nucleotides outside the gene matches: 4. CDR3 in amino acids: CASSPPGLAGQETQYF. In nucleotides, the CDR3 is TGTGCCAGCAGCCCTCCGGGACTAGCGGGGCAAGAGACCCAGTACTTC.

This chain uses TRBV7-6 with TRBJ1-2, with 7 bases fitting TRBD1. Germline lookup yields CDR1 SGHVS and CDR2 FNYEAQ. The CDR3 length is 13 residues. J was trimmed by 5 bases and V by 4 bases; bases with no gene match: 4. In DNA form, the CDR3 reads TGTGCCAGCAGCTACAGGGGTCCTTATGGCTACACCTTC. Protein: CASSYRGPYGYTF.

The chain uses TRBV7-2 and TRBJ2-7, with D hard to call. The V gene lost 1 base and the J gene lost 2 bases, with 6 bases spanning the gap. Germline CDR1 reads SGHTA; CDR2 reads FQGNSA. The CDR3 is 13 residues long. The CDR3 protein is CASSLGVTYEQYF. CDR3 bases: TGTGCCAGCAGCTTAGGAGTAACCTACGAGCAGTACTTC.

This clone was counted between two and nine times. The chain couples TRBV7-2 to TRBJ2-7; unclear D gene. CDR1 is SGHTA, CDR2 FQGNSA, per germline. The V and J ends lost 3 bases and 6 bases respectively, with 9 bases between them. The CDR3 is made up of 12 amino acids. The CDR3 nucleotides are TGTGCCAGCAGCTTGAACTCCGGCGAGCAGTACTTC. It translates to CASSLNSGEQYF.

A single count supports this clone. The chain employs TRBV5-4 and TRBJ2-3; D ambiguous. Per germline, CDR1 SGHNT and CDR2 YYREEE (reference sequence). V was clipped by 0 bases and J by 1 base, with 9 bases between them. CDR3 length equals 15 residues. The CDR3 sequence is CASSLGYAGTDTQYF. Here the CDR3 DNA reads TGTGCCAGCAGCTTGGGATACGCAGGCACAGATACGCAGTATTTT.

The chain links TRBV6-5 to TRBJ2-5; D might be TRBD2 (5 bases). The assigned J gene may be wrong: the sequence end matches TRBJ2-7 better. The CDR3 sequence is 14 residues long. CDR1 is MNHEY and CDR2 is SVGAGI in the germline V gene. The CDR3 reads CASSTDWSSYEQYF. In DNA, the CDR3 is TGTGCCAGCAGTACGGACTGGAGCTCCTACGAGCAGTACTTC.

This clone was seen a handful of times. The chain carries TRBV7-9 and TRBJ2-5; perhaps TRBD1 as D (8 bases). This CDR3 spans 16 amino acids. Germline values: CDR1 SEHNR, CDR2 FQNEAQ (reference sequence). V lost 5 bases and J lost 2, with 18 bases in between. CDR3 loop: CASSQGAGRGQETQYF. In DNA form, the CDR3 reads TGTGCCAGCAGCCAGGGGGCGGGGAGGGGACAAGAGACCCAGTACTTC.

CDR3 sequence (DNA): TGCAGCGTTGTTTTGGCGACAGACCCCGCTTTCTTT. Translated: CSVVLATDPAFF. The rearrangement joins TRBV29-1 to TRBJ1-1; weak D call: TRBD1 (5 bases). Germline V gene lookup returns CDR1 SQVTM and CDR2 ANQGSEA. Trimming cost V 4 bases and J 11 bases, with 17 bases left between them. CDR3 length equals 12 residues.

This clone appeared a single time. This chain joins TRBV30 and TRBJ2-3; possible D gene TRBD2, 6 bases. The CDR3 totals 11 residues. Germline V gene lookup returns CDR1 GTSNPN and CDR2 SVGIG (reference sequence). CDR3 coding DNA: TGTGCTTCAAAACGGGGGGATACGCAGTATTTT. Encoded protein: CASKRGDTQYF. The full variable domain, with the rest looked up from reference TRBV30 and TRBJ2-3, is SQTIHQWPATLVQPVGSPLSLECTVEGTSNPNLYWYRQAAGRGLQLLFYSVGIGQISSEVPQNLSASRPQDRQFILSSKKLLLSDSGFYLCASKRGDTQYFGPGTRLTVL.